This T cell receptor (beta chain) stems from a study of CD8 T cells in ankylosing spondylitis. Whole-study results and caveats: What seemed typical of ankylosing spondylitis blood was a TCR beta motif built from about 8 highly homologous variants.

TCRdb processed the 5' RACE reads anew with MiXCR; each CDR3 protein has one entry. In the table there are about 150,000 distinct CDR3 sequences, just under 7.5% of which are singletons. This CDR3 has 15 amino acids. Germline loops: CDR1 ENHRY, CDR2 SYGVKD. The V and J ends lost 0 bases and 13 bases respectively, with 21 bases between them. Many counts were recorded for this clonotype. Its target is unknown. This sequence was found in a female donor with ankylosing spondylitis or in good health (not recorded which). The chain uses TRBV10-3 and TRBJ1-2; TRBD1 is a possible D gene (5 bases). Sequencing was performed on blood, either unsorted or a sorted T cell fraction (not recorded which). The CDR3 nucleotides read TGTGCCATCAGTGAGTCGCGGGCAGGGTCCCCTAGTTGCACCTTC. Translating gives CAISESRAGSPSCTF.